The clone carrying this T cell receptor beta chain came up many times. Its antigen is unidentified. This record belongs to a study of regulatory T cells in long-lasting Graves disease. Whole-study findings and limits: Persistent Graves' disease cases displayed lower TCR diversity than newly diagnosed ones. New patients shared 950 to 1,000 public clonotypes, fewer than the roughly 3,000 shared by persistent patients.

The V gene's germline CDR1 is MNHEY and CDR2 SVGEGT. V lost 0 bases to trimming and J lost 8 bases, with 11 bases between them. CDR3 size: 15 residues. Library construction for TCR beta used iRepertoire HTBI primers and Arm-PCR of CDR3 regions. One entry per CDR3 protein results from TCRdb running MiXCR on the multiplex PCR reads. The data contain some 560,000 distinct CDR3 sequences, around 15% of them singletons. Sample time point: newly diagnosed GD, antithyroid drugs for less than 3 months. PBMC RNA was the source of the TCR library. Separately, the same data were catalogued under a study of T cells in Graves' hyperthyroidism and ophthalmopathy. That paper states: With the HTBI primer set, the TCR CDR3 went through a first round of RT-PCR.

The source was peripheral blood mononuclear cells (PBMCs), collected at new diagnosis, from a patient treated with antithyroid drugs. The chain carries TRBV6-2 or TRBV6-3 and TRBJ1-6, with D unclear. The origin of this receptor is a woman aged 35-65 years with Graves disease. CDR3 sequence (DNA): TGTGCCAGCAGTTACTCGAGGGAACTGGATTCACCCCTCCACTTT. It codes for CASSYSRELDSPLHF.